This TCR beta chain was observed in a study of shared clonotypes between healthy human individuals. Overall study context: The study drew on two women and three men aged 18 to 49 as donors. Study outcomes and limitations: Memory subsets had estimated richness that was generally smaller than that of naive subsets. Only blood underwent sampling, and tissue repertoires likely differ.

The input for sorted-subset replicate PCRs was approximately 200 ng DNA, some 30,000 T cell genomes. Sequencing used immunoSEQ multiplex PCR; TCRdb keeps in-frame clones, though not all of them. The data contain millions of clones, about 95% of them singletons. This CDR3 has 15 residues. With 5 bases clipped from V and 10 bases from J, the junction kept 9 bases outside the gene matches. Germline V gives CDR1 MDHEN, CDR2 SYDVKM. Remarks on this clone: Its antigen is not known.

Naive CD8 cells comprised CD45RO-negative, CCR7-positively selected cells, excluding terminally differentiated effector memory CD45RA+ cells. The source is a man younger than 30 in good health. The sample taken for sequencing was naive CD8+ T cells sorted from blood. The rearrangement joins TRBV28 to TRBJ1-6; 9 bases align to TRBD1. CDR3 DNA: TGTGCCAGCAGTCCACCGGGACAGGGCGGATCACCCCTCCACTTT. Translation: CASSPPGQGGSPLHF.